Listed below are T cell receptor beta chains from one sample, sequenced in a study of CD8 T cells in Susac syndrome. MiXCR, applied by TCRdb to the immunoSEQ multiplex PCR reads, yields one record per CDR3 protein. Here the sample spans more than 200,000 distinct CDR3 sequences, just under 95% being singletons. The source material was CD4+ T cells from PBMCs. The receptors derive from a human donor with multiple sclerosis. Both conserved end residues are part of each CDR3. A D gene is named only where the DNA matches it firmly. Only part of the rows carry a size: once, few, many, or a class if the clone is expanded.

TRBJ1-5 NA TRBD1 TRBV6-5 CASSYSGTGPRDQPQHF TGTGCCAGCAGTTACTCAGGGACAGGCCCTCGGGATCAGCCCCAGCATTTT
TRBJ1-3 NA TRBD1 TRBV19 CASSLDRGSGNTIYF TGTGCCAGTAGTTTAGACAGGGGGTCTGGAAACACCATATATTTT
TRBJ2-2 NA NA TRBV23-1 CASSQSSCRINTGELFF TGCGCCAGCAGTCAATCTTCGTGCCGGATAAACACCGGGGAGCTGTTTTTT
TRBJ2-1 NA TRBD2 TRBV2 CASSESLLAGVPNEQFF TGTGCCAGCAGTGAGAGCCTACTAGCGGGAGTGCCCAATGAGCAGTTCTTC
TRBJ2-7 NA NA TRBV18 CASSPVRDYEQYF TGTGCCAGCTCACCAGTCAGGGATTACGAGCAGTACTTC
TRBJ2-2 NA NA TRBV2 CASSVQAVGELFF TGTGCCAGCAGTGTCCAAGCGGTCGGGGAGCTGTTTTTT
TRBJ2-7 few NA TRBV29-1 CSVGRGGYEQYF TGCAGCGTTGGCCGAGGGGGGTACGAGCAGTACTTC
TRBJ1-3 NA NA TRBV24-1 CATSGSSSGNTIYF TGTGCCACCAGTGGGTCGTCCTCTGGAAACACCATATATTTT
TRBJ2-7 NA NA TRBV6-1 CASSVYRYEQYF TGTGCCAGCAGTGTCTACAGATACGAGCAGTACTTC
TRBJ1-2 once NA TRBV29-1 CSVLTAPPNYGYTF TGCAGCGTTCTGACAGCTCCGCCTAACTATGGCTACACCTTC
TRBJ2-1 NA NA TRBV4-1 CASSQTVNYNEQFF TGCGCCAGCAGCCAGACAGTAAATTACAATGAGCAGTTCTTC
TRBJ2-1 NA NA TRBV7-3 CASSLSLNNEQFF TGTGCCAGCAGCTTATCCCTAAACAATGAGCAGTTCTTC
TRBJ2-1 NA NA TRBV24-1 CASQTGLEGYNEQFF TGTGCCAGCCAAACGGGACTCGAGGGATACAATGAGCAGTTCTTC
TRBJ2-5 NA TRBD1 TRBV3-1 CASSFGQGLETQYF TGTGCCAGCAGCTTTGGACAGGGCTTGGAGACCCAGTACTTC
TRBJ1-1 NA NA TRBV14 CASSQGRYTEAFF TGTGCCAGCAGCCAAGGGAGGTACACTGAAGCTTTCTTT
TRBJ1-2 NA NA TRBV6-1 CASREDPLANYGYTF TGTGCCAGCAGAGAAGACCCCTTAGCCAACTATGGCTACACCTTC
TRBJ1-4 NA NA TRBV6-5 CASSYSGQGEEKLFF TGTGCCAGCAGTTACTCTGGGCAGGGTGAAGAAAAACTGTTTTTT
TRBJ1-1 NA NA TRBV5-1 CASSFQANTEAFF TGCGCCAGCAGTTTCCAGGCGAACACTGAAGCTTTCTTT
TRBJ1-2 NA NA TRBV2 CASSEALLGGRYGYTF TGTGCCAGCAGTGAAGCGCTTCTAGGGGGACGCTATGGCTACACCTTC
TRBJ2-5 NA NA TRBV15 CATSTGGLRETQYF TGTGCCACCAGCACTGGGGGTCTTCGAGAGACCCAGTACTTC
TRBJ2-5 NA NA TRBV12-3/TRBV12-4 CASSLQVAFGETQYF TGTGCCAGCAGTTTGCAGGTTGCTTTCGGGGAGACCCAGTACTTC
TRBJ1-6 NA TRBD1 TRBV3-1 CASTGVDNSPLHF TGTGCCAGTACAGGGGTCGATAATTCACCCCTCCACTTT
TRBJ2-3 NA NA TRBV4-1 CASRLYPDGTLTDTQYF TGCGCCAGCAGACTTTACCCCGACGGGACACTCACAGATACGCAGTATTTT
TRBJ2-5 once TRBD1 TRBV12-3/TRBV12-4 CASSPARGRGIQETQYF TGTGCCAGCAGCCCGGCTCGGGGCAGGGGGATTCAAGAGACCCAGTACTTC
TRBJ2-6 NA TRBD1 TRBV9 CASSTIPGQGLSGANVLTF TGTGCCAGCAGCACGATACCGGGACAGGGCCTCTCTGGGGCCAACGTCCTGACTTTC
TRBJ2-5 NA NA TRBV3-1 CASRAEGRETQYF TGTGCCAGCAGAGCGGAGGGGCGGGAGACCCAGTACTTC
TRBJ2-3 NA TRBD1 TRBV15 CATSRLTGGWADTQYF TGTGCCACCAGCAGGTTGACAGGGGGGTGGGCAGATACGCAGTATTTT
TRBJ1-5 NA NA TRBV2 CASSELSNQPQHF TGTGCCAGCAGTGAATTGAGTAATCAGCCCCAGCATTTT
TRBJ2-1 NA NA TRBV19 CASSIRVGYNEQFF TGTGCCAGTAGTATCCGCGTCGGATACAATGAGCAGTTCTTC
TRBJ2-2 NA TRBD2 TRBV3-1 CASSHGIGTSVIGELFF TGTGCCAGCAGCCATGGAATCGGGACTAGCGTTATCGGGGAGCTGTTTTTT
TRBJ1-1 NA NA TRBV4-1 CASSQDPSIAFF TGCGCCAGCAGCCAAGATCCGAGTATAGCTTTCTTT
TRBJ2-3 NA TRBD2 TRBV3-1 CASSQLSGRPWDTQYF TGTGCCAGCAGCCAACTTAGCGGGAGGCCCTGGGATACGCAGTATTTT
TRBJ2-3 NA TRBD2 TRBV7-9 CASSLGLAGLTSTDTQYF TGTGCCAGCAGCCTGGGACTAGCGGGCTTAACAAGCACAGATACGCAGTATTTT
TRBJ1-5 NA NA TRBV4-1 CASSQDEAMKGQPQHF TGCGCCAGCAGCCAAGACGAAGCGATGAAGGGCCAGCCCCAGCATTTT
TRBJ2-7 once NA TRBV20-1 CSAREGATIPEQYF TGCAGTGCTAGAGAAGGGGCGACTATCCCCGAGCAGTACTTC
TRBJ1-2 once NA TRBV5-1 CASSPGDLNYGYTF TGCGCCAGCAGTCCCGGGGACCTCAACTATGGCTACACCTTC
TRBJ2-5 NA TRBD2 TRBV20-1 CSATGLAGQETQYF TGCAGTGCTACAGGACTAGCGGGACAAGAGACCCAGTACTTC
TRBJ2-3 NA TRBD1 TRBV2 CASSWAGQGASDTQYF TGTGCCAGCAGCTGGGCCGGACAGGGGGCATCAGATACGCAGTATTTT
TRBJ2-5 NA TRBD2 TRBV5-4 CASSRDLAVETQYF TGTGCCAGCAGCCGGGACCTAGCGGTGGAGACCCAGTACTTC
TRBJ2-1 NA NA TRBV6-2/TRBV6-3 CASSQPGLNEQFF TGTGCCAGCAGTCAACCGGGACTTAATGAGCAGTTCTTC
TRBJ1-4 NA TRBD1 TRBV12-3/TRBV12-4 CASSQGTGYEKLFF TGTGCCAGCAGCCAAGGGACAGGGTATGAAAAACTGTTTTTT
TRBJ2-2 NA NA TRBV20-1 CSARSWGDTGELFF TGCAGTGCTAGATCGTGGGGGGACACCGGGGAGCTGTTTTTT
TRBJ1-1 NA TRBD1 TRBV6-6 CASKGAGGYTEAFF TGTGCCAGCAAGGGGGCAGGGGGGTACACTGAAGCTTTCTTT
TRBJ1-3 few NA TRBV3-1 CASSQDRSGNTIYF TGTGCCAGCAGCCAAGATCGATCTGGAAACACCATATATTTT